Below, 6 T cell receptor beta chains from the same sample are listed, as sequenced in a study of blood T cell repertoires in COVID-19. Only in-frame clones appear in the TCRdb table, and some are missing; sequencing was by immunoSEQ multiplex PCR. The table has tens of thousands of clones, 85% to 90% seen once. The source material was peripheral blood. The receptors come from a woman aged 50 to 60 with active COVID-19.

This chain's CDR3 is CASSFSRQTGLAGAYEQYF. DNA of the CDR3: TGTGCCAGCAGCTTCAGCCGACAAACAGGACTAGCGGGAGCATACGAGCAGTACTTC. The chain recombines TRBV13 with TRBJ2-7; 13 nucleotides agree with TRBD2. This CDR3 is built from 19 residues. The junction had 15 bases not matched to a gene; V was cut back by 3 bases and J by 4 bases. The germline CDR1 and CDR2 sequences are PRHDT and FYEKMQ (reference sequence).

The chain combines TRBV7-9 with TRBJ2-1, with TRBD1 identical over 9 bases. This CDR3 has 19 amino acids. J lost 0 bases, V lost 4 bases, and 13 bases had no gene match. Germline V gene data show CDR1 as SEHNR and CDR2 as FQNEAQ (reference sequence). The CDR3 DNA reads as TGTGCCAGCAGCTCCGGGGGACAGGGTGTCGCTTACTCCTACAATGAGCAGTTCTTC. Its protein is CASSSGGQGVAYSYNEQFF. The full variable domain, rest sourced from reference TRBV7-9 and TRBJ2-1, is DTGVSQNPRHKITKRGQNVTFRCDPISEHNRLYWYRQTLGQGPEFLTYFQNEAQLEKSRLLSDRFSAERPKGSFSTLEIQRTEQGDSAMYLCASSSGGQGVAYSYNEQFFGPGTRLTVL.

The chain is built from TRBV7-9 and TRBJ2-7; 8 bases align to TRBD2. This CDR3 is 15 amino acids long. With V trimmed by 4 bases and J by 6 bases, 11 bases remained unmatched. Germline V lookup: CDR1 SEHNR, CDR2 FQNEAQ (reference sequence). CDR3 bases: TGTGCCAGCAGCTCTTCTAGCGGGCTAGTATCCGAGCAGTACTTC. Residues: CASSSSSGLVSEQYF.

The gene calls are TRBV2 and TRBJ2-7; 7 bases match TRBD2. V lost 3 bases and J lost 3; bases outside the gene matches: 5. The CDR3 has 14 residues. Germline-derived CDR1 and CDR2 are SNHLY and FYNNEI. The CDR3 DNA follows: TGTGCCAGCAGTGAGCGGGCGGGAGTCTACGAGCAGTACTTC. Translated, it gives CASSERAGVYEQYF.

This sequence joins TRBV5-5 and TRBJ1-2, with a tentative D call TRBD1 (6 bases). Trimming removed 5 bases at V and 4 bases at J, with 18 bases between. Germline loops: CDR1 SGHKS, CDR2 YYEKEE (reference sequence). The CDR3 spans 15 residues. CDR3 residues: CASSKPGQILYGYTF. CDR3 DNA: TGTGCCAGCAGTAAACCGGGACAAATCCTCTATGGCTACACCTTC.

The gene calls are TRBV23-1 and TRBJ1-3; weak D call: TRBD1 (6 bases). TRBV23-1 is an ORF for which the function is uncertain. V was pared by 0 bases and J by 0 bases, with 12 bases between. The CDR3 consists of 17 residues. For the CDR3, the DNA is TGCGCCAGCAGTCAATCCGCGGACAGAACCTCTGGAAACACCATATATTTT. This translates into CASSQSADRTSGNTIYF.